This TCR beta chain was captured by sequencing in a study of cytomegalovirus exposure and HLA in healthy donors. Overall study context: An earlier analysis found some 100 million unique TCR beta sequences from 150 million to 200 million T cells. The study's findings and limits: Analyses of presence and absence presupposed an approximately uniform sequencing depth across donors.

In the case of this clone: The target antigen is unknown.

CDR1 and CDR2 from the germline V gene are LGHNA and YNFKEQ. The CDR3 runs to 17 residues. The PCR had 60 Vbeta and 13 Jbeta primers. Repertoires were generated with immunoSEQ multiplex PCR, while TCRdb's copy carries only in-frame clones and drops some. The sample carries approximately 100,000 clones, 60% to 80% recorded once. Source material: PBMCs. This receptor was obtained from a man aged 45-60 years in good health and CMV-seropositive. The chain has TRBV4-2 and TRBJ2-5; 8 bases agree with TRBD2. The better agreement between TRBJ2-7 and the DNA end casts doubt on the J call. The CDR3 spells CASSQDYTGTRVYEQYF. The CDR3 coding sequence is TGTGCCAGCAGCCAAGATTATACCGGGACTAGAGTCTACGAGCAGTACTTC.